These 4 T cell receptor beta chains were sequenced from one sample in a study of T cells after yellow fever vaccination. Each CDR3 protein gets one entry after TCRdb re-called the 5' RACE reads with MiXCR. The data hold approximately 510,000 distinct CDR3 sequences, with 20% to 25% observed a single time. Sequenced material: PBMCs, taken less than 25 days after the first yellow fever vaccination. Source of these receptors: a man aged 18 to 30 who received the YFV17D yellow fever vaccine.

There are a few counts of this clonotype. The J gene is TRBJ2-5, the V gene TRBV4-2; TRBD2 is a possible D gene (6 bases). The V gene lost 3 bases and the J gene lost 2 bases, with 13 bases spanning the gap. In germline, CDR1 is LGHNA, CDR2 YNFKEQ. This CDR3 spans 15 amino acids. CDR3 sequence: CASSHGGVVQETQYF. The DNA for the CDR3 is TGTGCCAGCAGCCACGGCGGGGTGGTGCAAGAGACCCAGTACTTC.

This clonotype turned up a few times. The V gene is TRBV4-1, the J gene TRBJ2-3; D is perhaps TRBD2 (6 bases). The CDR3 loop spans 16 amino acids. V was cut by 2 bases and J by 0 bases, with 12 bases left in between. Germline V gene lookup returns CDR1 MGHRA and CDR2 YSYEKL. In nucleotides, the CDR3 is TGCGCCAGCAGCCAACCCGGGACTCCGAGCACAGATACGCAGTATTTT. Translation: CASSQPGTPSTDTQYF.

The chain recombines TRBV12-5 with TRBJ1-2; the D is unclear. The germline gives CDR1 LGHNT, CDR2 FRNRAP. The ends were cut back, 2 bases at V and 8 bases at J, with 9 bases in the middle. The CDR3 runs to 12 residues. The CDR3 region has the DNA TGTGCTAGTGGTTTGTGGACCGGGGGCTACACCTTC. It translates to CASGLWTGGYTF.

The V and J genes are TRBV7-2 and TRBJ2-7; possible D gene TRBD2, 5 bases. V lost 4 bases and J lost 3, with 13 bases in between. The CDR3 totals 14 residues. Germline V gene data show CDR1 as SGHTA and CDR2 as FQGNSA. The DNA of the CDR3 is TGTGCCAGCAGCTCGAGTTTCGGGAACTACGAGCAGTACGTC. It yields the protein CASSSSFGNYEQYV.